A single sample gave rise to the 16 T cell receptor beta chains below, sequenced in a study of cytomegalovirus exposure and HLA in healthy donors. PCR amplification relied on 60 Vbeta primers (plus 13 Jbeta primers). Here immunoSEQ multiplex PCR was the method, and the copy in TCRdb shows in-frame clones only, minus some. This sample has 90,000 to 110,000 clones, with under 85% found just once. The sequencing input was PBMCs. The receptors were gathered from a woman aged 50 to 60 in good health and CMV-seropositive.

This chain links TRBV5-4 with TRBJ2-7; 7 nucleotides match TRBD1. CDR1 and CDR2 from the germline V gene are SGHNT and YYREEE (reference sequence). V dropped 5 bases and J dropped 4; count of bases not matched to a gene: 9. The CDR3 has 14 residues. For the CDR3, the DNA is TGTGCCAGCAGTTCGGGACAGCAAGTTTACGAGCAGTACTTC. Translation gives CASSSGQQVYEQYF.

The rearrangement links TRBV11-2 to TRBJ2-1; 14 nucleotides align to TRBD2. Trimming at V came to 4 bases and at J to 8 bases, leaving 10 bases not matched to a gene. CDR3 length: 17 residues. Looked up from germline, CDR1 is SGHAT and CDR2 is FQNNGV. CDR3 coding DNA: TGTGCCAGCAGCTCCCCCCCGACTAGCGGGGGGGCCGATGAGCAGTTCTTC. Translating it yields CASSSPPTSGGADEQFF.

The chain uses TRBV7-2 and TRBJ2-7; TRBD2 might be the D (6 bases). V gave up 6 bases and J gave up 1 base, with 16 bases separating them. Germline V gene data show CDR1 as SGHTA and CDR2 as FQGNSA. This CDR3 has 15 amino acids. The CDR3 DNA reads TGTGCCAGCAGTACCGCGCGGGGATTGTCCTACGAGCAGTACTTC. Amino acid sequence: CASSTARGLSYEQYF.

The CDR3 here is CASWFPGLPYEQYF. The CDR3 DNA reads TGTGCCAGCTGGTTTCCGGGACTGCCCTACGAGCAGTACTTC. The chain is built from TRBV2 and TRBJ2-5, with a weak D call TRBD2 (6 bases). The end of the DNA aligns better with TRBJ2-7, so the J call may be wrong. The CDR3 is made up of 14 amino acids. From germline, CDR1 is SNHLY and CDR2 FYNNEI.

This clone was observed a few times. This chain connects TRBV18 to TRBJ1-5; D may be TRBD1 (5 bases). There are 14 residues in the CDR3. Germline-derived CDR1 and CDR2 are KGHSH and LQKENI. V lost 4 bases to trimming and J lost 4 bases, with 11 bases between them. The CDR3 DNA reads TGTGCCAGCTCACTTTCCCCAGGGAATCAGCCCCAGCATTTT. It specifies CASSLSPGNQPQHF. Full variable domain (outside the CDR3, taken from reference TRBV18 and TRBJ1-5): NAGVMQNPRHLVRRRGQEARLRCSPMKGHSHVYWYRQLPEEGLKFMVYLQKENIIDESGMPKERFSAEFPKEGPSILRIQQVVRGDSAAYFCASSLSPGNQPQHFGDGTRLSIL.

DNA of the CDR3: TGTGCCAGCAGCCAGGACAGTTACACTGAAGCTTTCTTT. Amino acids: CASSQDSYTEAFF. The V gene is TRBV7-3, the J gene TRBJ1-1, with D possibly TRBD1 on 6 matching bases. V dropped 5 bases and J dropped 3 bases, with 10 bases sitting between them. Germline loops: CDR1 SGHTA, CDR2 FQGTGA. The CDR3 consists of 13 residues.

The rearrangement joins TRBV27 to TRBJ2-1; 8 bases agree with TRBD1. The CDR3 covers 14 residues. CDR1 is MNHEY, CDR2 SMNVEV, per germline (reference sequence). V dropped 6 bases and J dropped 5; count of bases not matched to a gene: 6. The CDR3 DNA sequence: TGTGCCAGCAGCCGGACAGGGTGGGACAATGAGCAGTTCTTC. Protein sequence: CASSRTGWDNEQFF.

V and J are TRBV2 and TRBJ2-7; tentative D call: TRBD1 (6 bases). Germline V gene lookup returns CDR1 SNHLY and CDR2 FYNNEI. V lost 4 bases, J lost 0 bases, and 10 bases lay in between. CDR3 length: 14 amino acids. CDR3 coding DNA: TGTGCCAGCAGTGGGGACACGAGCTCCTACGAGCAGTACTTC. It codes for CASSGDTSSYEQYF.

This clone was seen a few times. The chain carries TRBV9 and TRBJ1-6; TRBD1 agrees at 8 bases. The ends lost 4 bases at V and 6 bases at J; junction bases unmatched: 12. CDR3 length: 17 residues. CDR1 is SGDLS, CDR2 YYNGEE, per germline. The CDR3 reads CASSRSAQGGVNSPLHF. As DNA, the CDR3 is TGTGCCAGCAGCCGGTCGGCACAGGGGGGTGTTAATTCACCCCTCCACTTT.

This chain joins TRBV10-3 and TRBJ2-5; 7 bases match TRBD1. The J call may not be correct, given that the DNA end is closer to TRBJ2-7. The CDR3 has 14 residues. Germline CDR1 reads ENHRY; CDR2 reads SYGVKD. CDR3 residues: CAISRDRQSYEQYF. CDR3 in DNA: TGTGCCATCAGCAGGGACAGACAATCTTACGAGCAGTACTTC.

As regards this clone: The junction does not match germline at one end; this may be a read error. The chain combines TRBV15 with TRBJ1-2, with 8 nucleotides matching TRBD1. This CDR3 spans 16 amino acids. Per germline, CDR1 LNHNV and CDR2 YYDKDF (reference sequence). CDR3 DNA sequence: TGTGCCACCAGAAGAGACCGGGACAGGCGGTCCTATGGCTACACCTTC. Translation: CATRRDRDRRSYGYTF.

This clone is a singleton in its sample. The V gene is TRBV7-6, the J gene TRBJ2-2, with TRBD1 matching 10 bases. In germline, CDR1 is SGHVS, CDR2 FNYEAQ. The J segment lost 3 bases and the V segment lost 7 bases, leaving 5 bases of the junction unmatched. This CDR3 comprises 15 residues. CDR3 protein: CASKTGTGDTGELFF. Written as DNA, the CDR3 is TGTGCCAGCAAAACCGGGACAGGGGACACCGGGGAGCTGTTTTTT.

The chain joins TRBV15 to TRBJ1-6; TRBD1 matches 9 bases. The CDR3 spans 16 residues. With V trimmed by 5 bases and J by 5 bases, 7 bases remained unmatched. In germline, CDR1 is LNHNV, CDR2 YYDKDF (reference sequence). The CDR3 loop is CATSEAGQGNNSPLHF. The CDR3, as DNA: TGTGCCACCAGCGAGGCGGGACAGGGCAATAATTCACCCCTCCACTTT.

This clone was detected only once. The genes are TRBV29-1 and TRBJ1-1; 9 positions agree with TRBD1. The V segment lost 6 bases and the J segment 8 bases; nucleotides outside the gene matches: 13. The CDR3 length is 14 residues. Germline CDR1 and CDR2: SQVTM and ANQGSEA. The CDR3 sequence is CSVRWGTGSLEAFF. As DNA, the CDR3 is TGCAGCGTGAGGTGGGGGACAGGGTCTTTGGAAGCTTTCTTT. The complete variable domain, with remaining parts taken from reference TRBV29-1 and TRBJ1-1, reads SAVISQKPSRDICQRGTSLTIQCQVDSQVTMMFWYRQQPGQSLTLIATANQGSEATYESGFVIDKFPISRPNLTFSTLTVSNMSPEDSSIYLCSVRWGTGSLEAFFGQGTRLTVV.

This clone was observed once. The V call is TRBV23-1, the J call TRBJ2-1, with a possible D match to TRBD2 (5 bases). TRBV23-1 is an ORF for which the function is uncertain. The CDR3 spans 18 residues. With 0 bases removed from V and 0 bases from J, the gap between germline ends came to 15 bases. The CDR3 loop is CASSQSRERPTSYNEQFF. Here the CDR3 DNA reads TGCGCCAGCAGTCAATCGAGGGAGAGGCCTACCTCCTACAATGAGCAGTTCTTC.

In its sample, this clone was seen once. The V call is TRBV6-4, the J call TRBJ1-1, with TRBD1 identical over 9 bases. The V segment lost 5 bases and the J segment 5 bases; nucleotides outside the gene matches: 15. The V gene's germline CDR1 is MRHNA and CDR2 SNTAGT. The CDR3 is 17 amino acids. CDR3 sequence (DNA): TGTGCCAGCAGTAACCGGGACAGGGCGCGTTATGAGACTGAAGCTTTCTTT. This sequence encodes CASSNRDRARYETEAFF.